These 20 T cell receptor beta chains were sequenced from one sample in a study of shared clonotypes between healthy human individuals. Profiled with immunoSEQ multiplex PCR; TCRdb holds only in-frame clones, not every one. The sample lists about 820,000 clones; roughly 92% were seen once. Positive CCR7 selection of CD45RO-negative cells yielded the naive CD8 cells, and terminally differentiated effector memory CD45RA+ cells were excluded. The sequenced sample was naive CD8+ T cells sorted from blood. The origin of the receptors is a man aged 30 to 45 in good health.

The chain has TRBV2 and TRBJ1-2; D possibly corresponds to TRBD1 (5 bases). CDR3 length: 13 residues. Trimming left V 2 bases short and J 5 bases short, with 9 bases between. Germline values: CDR1 SNHLY, CDR2 FYNNEI. CDR3 DNA: TGTGCCAGCAGTGAAAGGGGCGGGTATGGCTACACCTTC. Amino acid sequence: CASSERGGYGYTF.

The V call is TRBV19, the J call TRBJ2-7; TRBD1 aligns across 7 bases. CDR3 size: 13 residues. Germline lookup yields CDR1 LNHDA and CDR2 SQIVND (reference sequence). The ends lost 9 bases at V and 2 bases at J; junction bases unmatched: 7. CDR3: CASSTGKTYEQYF. CDR3 nucleotides: TGTGCCAGCTCGACAGGGAAAACCTACGAGCAGTACTTC.

The chain is built from TRBV6-1 and TRBJ2-7, with 9 bases that match TRBD1. Unmatched junction bases numbered 10, after V lost 8 bases and J lost 5 bases. CDR1 and CDR2 (germline): MNHNS, SASEGT. The CDR3 is 14 residues long. The CDR3: CASRPGQGRDEQYF. The CDR3 region has the DNA TGTGCCAGCCGCCCGGGACAGGGACGGGACGAGCAGTACTTC.

The rearrangement uses TRBV4-1 and TRBJ2-1, with a weak D call TRBD2 (6 bases). The CDR3 has 16 amino acids. Trimming shortened V by 5 bases and J by 4 bases, and 18 bases separated the two germline ends. Germline assignment: CDR1 MGHRA and CDR2 YSYEKL. The CDR3 region is CASSSRHSGLYNEQFF. In DNA, the CDR3 is TGCGCCAGCAGCTCCCGACACAGCGGACTATACAATGAGCAGTTCTTC.

This chain uses TRBV11-2 with TRBJ2-1, with TRBD2 as a possible D gene (5 bases). This CDR3 spans 12 amino acids. V was clipped by 2 bases and J by 10 bases, with 9 bases between them. Germline V gene sequence: CDR1 SGHAT, CDR2 FQNNGV. In nucleotides, the CDR3 is TGTGCCAGCAGCTTATCCGGGATCGAGCAGTTCTTC. It codes for CASSLSGIEQFF.

The rearrangement uses TRBV4-1 and TRBJ1-1; D call uncertain. With 0 bases removed from V and 0 bases from J, the gap between germline ends came to 8 bases. This CDR3 spans 15 amino acids. Germline CDR1 reads MGHRA; CDR2 reads YSYEKL. The CDR3 reads CASSQDRPLNTEAFF. In DNA form, the CDR3 reads TGCGCCAGCAGCCAAGATCGACCTTTGAACACTGAAGCTTTCTTT.

The genes are TRBV10-3 and TRBJ1-5; maybe TRBD1 (6 bases). Germline V CDR1 and CDR2: ENHRY, SYGVKD. The CDR3 sequence is 15 residues long. Trimming stripped 3 bases from V and 4 bases from J, with 13 bases between. The CDR3 coding sequence is TGTGCCATCAGTGACGGACAGACTAATAATCAGCCCCAGCATTTT. The encoded protein is CAISDGQTNNQPQHF.

The gene calls are TRBV10-2 and TRBJ2-5, with D perhaps matching TRBD2 (5 bases). This CDR3 has 14 residues. V dropped 3 bases and J dropped 7 bases, with 15 bases sitting between them. Germline V gene lookup returns CDR1 WSHSY and CDR2 SAAADI. This chain's CDR3 is CASSDQGVLGTQYF. Here the CDR3 DNA reads TGCGCCAGCAGTGATCAAGGCGTACTAGGGACCCAGTACTTC.

This clone was recorded once. The chain employs TRBV5-4 and TRBJ1-1; D is ambiguous. This CDR3 is built from 14 residues. Deletions cut 2 bases from V and 0 bases from J, with 8 bases between. Germline CDR1 SGHNT, CDR2 YYREEE (reference sequence). CDR3 sequence reads: CASSLWGMNTEAFF. CDR3 sequence (DNA): TGTGCCAGCAGCTTATGGGGAATGAACACTGAAGCTTTCTTT.

A remark on this clone: An end of the junction does not agree with germline; a read error may underlie this. J is TRBJ2-5 and V is TRBV2; 10 nucleotides match TRBD2. Germline V gene data show CDR1 as SNHLY and CDR2 as FYNNEI. There are 16 residues in the CDR3. The CDR3 DNA follows: TGTGCCAGCAGTTATAGTCTAGCGGGAGACCAAGAGGCCCAGTACTTC. This translates into CASSYSLAGDQEAQYF.

V usage is TRBV28 and J usage is TRBJ1-4, with a weak D call TRBD1 (6 bases). Germline V lookup: CDR1 MDHEN, CDR2 SYDVKM. The CDR3 length is 16 residues. The V end was cut by 5 bases, the J end by 6 bases, with 19 bases between. The CDR3 here is CASSTLVDSLHEKLFF. CDR3 sequence (DNA): TGTGCCAGCAGTACACTCGTGGACAGTCTACATGAAAAACTGTTTTTT.

This clone has just a few counts. This chain joins TRBV7-9 and TRBJ2-2; D not resolved. This CDR3 spans 11 amino acids. V was cut by 11 bases and J by 6 bases, with 10 bases left in between. Germline loops: CDR1 SEHNR, CDR2 FQNEAQ (reference sequence). The DNA of the CDR3 is TGTGCCTGTTCTGGGTCCGGGGAGCTGTTTTTT. Protein sequence: CACSGSGELFF. The full variable domain, in which reference TRBV7-9 and TRBJ2-2 provide the parts outside the CDR3, is DTGVSQNPRHKITKRGQNVTFRCDPISEHNRLYWYRQTLGQGPEFLTYFQNEAQLEKSRLLSDRFSAERPKGSFSTLEIQRTEQGDSAMYLCACSGSGELFFGEGSRLTVL.

V usage is TRBV2 and J usage is TRBJ2-2, with TRBD1 matching 7 bases. CDR1 is SNHLY and CDR2 is FYNNEI in the germline V gene. The CDR3 is 16 amino acids. Germline trimming cut 3 bases from V and 6 bases from J; bases unmatched to any gene: 10. The CDR3 DNA is TGTGCCAGCAGTGAGGAGAGACAGGGAAGGGCCGGGGAGCTGTTTTTT. It encodes CASSEERQGRAGELFF.

The chain combines TRBV14 with TRBJ2-1; D gene unclear. Deletions cut 1 base from V and 4 bases from J, with 5 bases between. The CDR3 consists of 13 residues. Germline V gene sequence: CDR1 SGHDN, CDR2 FVKESK. The CDR3 loop reads CASSQALYNEQFF. CDR3 in DNA: TGTGCCAGCAGCCAAGCACTGTACAATGAGCAGTTCTTC.

The chain recombines TRBV19 with TRBJ2-7; 8 positions match TRBD1. This CDR3 has 15 residues. Germline CDR1 reads LNHDA; CDR2 reads SQIVND (reference sequence). V trimming: 7 bases; J trimming: 2 bases; junction bases outside the gene matches: 10. The CDR3 DNA reads as TGTGCCAGTAATCCAGGGGGCAGGGGGACCTACGAGCAGTACTTC. Protein sequence: CASNPGGRGTYEQYF.

This CDR3 reads CAWNGEDEQFF. The CDR3 DNA sequence: TGTGCCTGGAACGGGGAGGATGAGCAGTTCTTC. This chain links TRBV30 with TRBJ2-1; a weak D match, TRBD2 (6 bases). The CDR3 is made up of 11 amino acids. Germline loops: CDR1 GTSNPN, CDR2 SVGIG (reference sequence). The V gene lost 4 bases and the J gene lost 8 bases, with 9 bases spanning the gap.

The V and J genes are TRBV5-6 and TRBJ2-5; no clear D. CDR3 length: 13 amino acids. Trimming left V 0 bases short and J 1 base short, with 4 bases between. Germline CDR1 SGHDT, CDR2 YYEEEE. The DNA for the CDR3 is TGTGCCAGCAGCTTGGACATCCAAGAGACCCAGTACTTC. Protein sequence: CASSLDIQETQYF.

Details on this clone: One base away lies a much larger clone, so this may be a sequencing read error. Other DNA variants within this sample encode the same CDR3. This chain joins TRBV28 and TRBJ2-1; D call uncertain. The CDR3 has 11 amino acids. Trimming took 8 bases from V and 1 from J, leaving 3 bases between them. In germline, CDR1 is MDHEN, CDR2 SYDVKM. CDR3 sequence (DNA): TGTGCCAGCGGGTCCTACAATGAGCAGTTCTTC. It translates to CASGSYNEQFF.

This rearrangement joins TRBV4-3 to TRBJ2-7; weak D call: TRBD1 (5 bases). The CDR3 runs to 13 residues. CDR1 LGHNA and CDR2 YSLEER come from the germline V gene. V shed 4 bases and J shed 7 bases, with 14 bases lying between them. CDR3: CASSPSRTYEQYF. The CDR3 DNA is TGCGCCAGCAGCCCATCAAGGACATATGAGCAGTACTTC.

The rearrangement uses TRBV27 and TRBJ2-7; no definite D call. V lost 8 bases and J 5 bases, leaving 25 bases between the germline ends. Germline CDR1 and CDR2: MNHEY and SMNVEV (reference sequence). This CDR3 has 16 residues. The CDR3 coding sequence is TGTGCCAGCGGTTCCCCCCTCCAGTTCCGGACCCACGAGCAGTACTTC. This encodes CASGSPLQFRTHEQYF.